Following are 27 T cell receptor beta chains from one sample sequenced in a study of tumor and adjacent non-tumor tissue in lung cancer. No cell sorting was done before RNA was extracted from the tissue. The normal lung tissue was taken more than 3 cm from the tumor edge. The library came from three nested PCR rounds adapted from ARM-PCR protocols. TCRdb re-derived calls from the multiplex PCR reads in MiXCR, one entry per CDR3 protein. The data contain approximately 80,000 distinct CDR3 sequences, roughly 80% of them singletons. The material sequenced was distant non-tumor lung tissue. All receptors come from a man aged 55 to 70 with non-small cell lung cancer.

The chain is built from TRBV29-1 and TRBJ2-2; D is perhaps TRBD2 (5 bases). There are 11 residues in the CDR3. Per germline, CDR1 SQVTM and CDR2 ANQGSEA. The CDR3 DNA follows: TGCAAAGTTGGAGGACTGGGGGAGCTGTTTTTT. Translated, it gives CKVGGLGELFF.

Details on this clonotype: A read error may explain this, as a much larger clone is one base away. The chain is built from TRBV10-1 and TRBJ2-3; 10 bases fit TRBD2. The CDR3 runs to 16 residues. Per germline, CDR1 WNHNN and CDR2 SYGVQD (reference sequence). The J segment lost 4 bases and the V segment lost 2 bases, leaving 6 bases of the junction unmatched. CDR3 in DNA: TGCGCCAGCAGTGAGCCCAGCGGGGGGGCGGCAGATACGCAGTATTTT. Its protein product is CASSEPSGGAADTQYF.

The rearrangement links TRBV6-5 to TRBJ2-6; D is perhaps TRBD1 (6 bases). Per germline, CDR1 MNHEY and CDR2 SVGAGI. Trimming took off 7 bases at V and 0 bases at J, with 16 bases between the two ends. The CDR3 loop spans 17 amino acids. This CDR3 reads CASNIVGASSGANVLTF. The CDR3 DNA is TGTGCCAGCAATATAGTGGGGGCCAGCTCTGGGGCCAACGTCCTGACTTTC.

A word on this clonotype: One base away lies a much larger clone, so this may be a sequencing read error. The chain joins TRBV10-1 to TRBJ2-1; perhaps TRBD1 as D (6 bases). Germline CDR1 and CDR2: WNHNN and SYGVQD (reference sequence). The length of the CDR3 is 14 residues. This chain's CDR3 is CANSEAGESNEQFF. In nucleotides, the CDR3 is TGCGCCAACAGTGAGGCAGGGGAGTCGAATGAGCAGTTCTTC.

The rearrangement joins TRBV5-4 to TRBJ1-6, with 8 bases identical to TRBD1. Germline V gene lookup returns CDR1 SGHNT and CDR2 YYREEE (reference sequence). V lost 6 bases, J lost 5 bases, and 10 bases stayed unmatched. The CDR3 covers 16 residues. The CDR3 sequence is CASTPGQVANNSPLHF. The CDR3 nucleotides are TGTGCCAGCACCCCGGGACAGGTGGCGAATAATTCACCCCTCCACTTT.

On this clonotype itself: In this CDR3 the conserved last residue, phenylalanine or tryptophan, is missing, so a read error is likely. The chain uses TRBV11-2 and TRBJ1-3, with a possible D match to TRBD1 (5 bases). V lost 4 bases, J lost 2 bases, and 15 bases lay in between. Germline V lookup: CDR1 SGHAT, CDR2 FQNNGV. This CDR3 has 16 amino acids. The CDR3 loop reads CASSSNRGRTGNTIYL. Written as DNA, the CDR3 is TGTGCCAGCAGCTCCAATAGGGGCCGAACTGGAAACACCATATATCTT.

This clonotype showed up just once. Mismatch with germline at one junction end may stem from a read error. This chain uses TRBV12-3 or TRBV12-4 with TRBJ2-2, with 7 bases fitting TRBD1. The CDR3 length is 18 residues. CDR3 in amino acids: CDSIFSRTGTVGTGEMFF. CDR3 DNA sequence: TGTGACAGCATCTTCTCCCGAACCGGGACAGTGGGTACCGGGGAGATGTTTTTT.

As to this clonotype: This CDR3 is missing its conserved last phenylalanine or tryptophan, likely due to a read error. The CDR3 region is CASSFNGVGGNQPQHY. In DNA form, the CDR3 reads TGTGCCAGCAGCTTCAATGGGGTCGGGGGCAATCAGCCCCAGCATTAT. The chain carries TRBV7-9 and TRBJ1-5; D is unclear. V shed 3 bases and J shed 2 bases, with 14 bases lying between them. The CDR3 covers 16 residues. Per the germline V gene, CDR1 is SEHNR and CDR2 is FQNEAQ (reference sequence).

The chain has TRBV12-3 or TRBV12-4 and TRBJ1-1, with D possibly TRBD1 on 5 matching bases. Trimming shortened V by 10 bases and J by 5 bases, and 20 bases separated the two germline ends. The CDR3 spans 14 residues. The CDR3 nucleotides read TGTGCCAACACTACAGGCGAGGGCTGGACTGAAGCTTTCTTT. This translates into CANTTGEGWTEAFF.

Concerning this clonotype itself: The junction departs from germline at one end; a sequencing error may be responsible. This chain joins TRBV11-3 and TRBJ2-3; D perhaps matches TRBD1 (5 bases). Germline V gene data show CDR1 as SGHNT and CDR2 as YENEEA. CDR3 size: 13 residues. CDR3 loop: CAIGFQGADTEYF. The DNA of the CDR3 is TGTGCCATCGGCTTTCAAGGGGCAGATACGGAGTATTTT.

The genes are TRBV15 and TRBJ2-3; 7 bases fit TRBD2. This CDR3 is 16 amino acids long. J gave up 2 bases and V 0 bases, and 5 bases lay outside the gene matches. Germline lookup yields CDR1 LNHNV and CDR2 YYDKDF (reference sequence). CDR3 DNA: TGTGCCACCAGCAGAGATCCGGGAGGAATCACAGATACGCAGTATTTT. Its translation is CATSRDPGGITDTQYF. Filled out from reference TRBV15 and TRBJ2-3, the complete variable domain reads DAMVIQNPRYQVTQFGKPVTLSCSQTLNHNVMYWYQQKSSQAPKLLFHYYDKDFNNEADTPDNFQSRRPNTSFCFLDIRSPGLGDTAMYLCATSRDPGGITDTQYFGPGTRLTVL.

A word on this clonotype: A junction end diverges from the germline sequence, so it may reflect a read error. This chain's CDR3 is CASSLPVRESQYF. CDR3 nucleotide sequence: TGTGCCAGCAGTTTACCTGTTAGGGAGAGCCAGTACTTC. V is TRBV28 and J is TRBJ2-5; TRBD2 is a possible D gene (5 bases). There are 13 residues in the CDR3. In germline, CDR1 is MDHEN, CDR2 SYDVKM.

This clonotype was seen only a few times. The CDR3, as DNA: TGTGCCAGCAGTCTTCAGCGGGCAGATACGCAGTATTTT. Amino acid sequence: CASSLQRADTQYF. The chain has TRBV11-3 and TRBJ2-3, with D possibly matching TRBD2 (6 bases). V dropped 6 bases and J dropped 4 bases, with 11 bases sitting between them. The CDR3 runs 13 residues. Germline loops: CDR1 SGHNT, CDR2 YENEEA.

With respect to this clonotype: One junction end does not reproduce the germline sequence, and a read error may be involved. The chain has TRBV29-1 and TRBJ2-5; 7 bases map to TRBD2. There are 12 residues in the CDR3. Germline V lookup: CDR1 SQVTM, CDR2 ANQGSEA. In nucleotides, the CDR3 is TGCAGTGTTGCGGGACTAACGGGGACCCAGTACTTC. The encoded protein is CSVAGLTGTQYF.

For this clonotype: The DNA is omitted, as the CDR3 cannot be located on it reliably, and the CDR3 follows TCRdb's listing. CDR3 residues: CASSLAVAAGSYELYF. V gene TRBV5-5 combines with J gene TRBJ2-7; the tabulated D call, TRBD2, remains unverified against the DNA. The CDR3 length is 16 residues, termini included. Germline V CDR1 and CDR2: SGHKS, YYEKEE (reference sequence).

Remarks on this clonotype: The CDR3 does not end in the conserved phenylalanine or tryptophan, so this is likely a read error. This chain joins TRBV11-2 and TRBJ2-3; no reliable D call. The CDR3 contains 15 residues. CDR1 is SGHAT and CDR2 is FQNNGV in the germline V gene. DNA for the CDR3: TGTGCCAGCAGCTTAGACTGGGGTACAAGAGATACACAGTATTTA. Residues: CASSLDWGTRDTQYL.

With regard to this clonotype: One junction end disagrees with the germline gene, perhaps due to a read error. The chain combines TRBV11-3 with TRBJ1-1, with D maybe TRBD1 (5 bases). CDR1 SGHNT and CDR2 YENEEA come from the germline V gene. The CDR3 is 14 residues long. The CDR3 region is CVSISHGRQTEAFF. The DNA for the CDR3 is TGTGTCAGCATCTCGCACGGACGACAGACTGAAGCTTTCTTT.

Notes on this clonotype: One end of the junction fails to match germline, which may point to a read error. This chain connects TRBV6-5 to TRBJ1-6, with a weak D call TRBD1 (6 bases). CDR3 size: 16 residues. CDR1 is MNHEY and CDR2 is SVGAGI in the germline V gene. CDR3 nucleotides: TGTGCCAGCAGTCACTCCGGGACATGGTGGAATTCACCCCTCCACTTT. Translating it yields CASSHSGTWWNSPLHF.

As to this clonotype: Sequence at one end of the junction differs from germline and may be a read error. V gene TRBV20-1 combines with J gene TRBJ2-7; D possibly corresponds to TRBD2 (5 bases). The germline V gene encodes CDR1 DFQATT and CDR2 SNEGSKA (reference sequence). This CDR3 spans 12 amino acids. CDR3 nucleotide sequence: TGCAGTACTAGTGCGGTCACTTACGAGCAGAACTTC. Translated: CSTSAVTYEQNF.

Concerning this clonotype itself: A much more abundant neighbour one base away suggests this may be a read error. The V gene is TRBV7-9, the J gene TRBJ1-4, with D unclear. CDR1 is SEHNR and CDR2 is FQNEAQ in the germline V gene (reference sequence). The CDR3 runs 11 residues. CDR3: CASSAGGKPFF. The CDR3 DNA reads TGTGCCAGCAGTGCCGGCGGAAAACCGTTTTTT.

A remark on this clonotype: A much bigger clone sits one base away, suggesting this may be a read error. As the CDR3 is not closed by the conserved phenylalanine or tryptophan, this likely results from a read error. The chain has TRBV19 and TRBJ1-1; 7 bases are shared with TRBD1. The V gene's germline CDR1 is LNHDA and CDR2 SQIVND (reference sequence). The CDR3 is made up of 14 amino acids. The ends lost 6 bases at V and 4 bases at J; junction bases unmatched: 8. CDR3 sequence: CASSRQGRGTEAFV. Here the CDR3 DNA reads TGTGCCAGTAGCCGACAGGGAAGGGGCACTGAAGCTTTCGTT.

As for this clonotype: This is likely a read error, given that the CDR3 carries no conserved phenylalanine or tryptophan at its end. The chain uses TRBV11-2 and TRBJ2-5, with unresolved D. Germline loops: CDR1 SGHAT, CDR2 FQNNGV. V was trimmed by 4 bases and J by 1 base, leaving 10 bases between them. This CDR3 spans 14 amino acids. DNA of the CDR3: TGTGCCAGCAGCTCTGATCAGGTCCAAGAGACCCAGTACTTA. Translated, it gives CASSSDQVQETQYL.

This clonotype has a handful of counts. This could be a read error, since a much larger clone is one nucleotide away. The J gene is TRBJ1-1, the V gene TRBV29-1; D might be TRBD1 (5 bases). This CDR3 comprises 13 residues. The germline V gene has CDR1 SQVTM and CDR2 ANQGSEA. Trimming removed 7 bases from V and 1 base from J, with 13 bases in between. The CDR3 DNA follows: TGCAGCGGGGGGGGATGGACGAACACTGAAGCTTTCTTT. This encodes CSGGGWTNTEAFF. Drawing the rest from reference TRBV29-1 and TRBJ1-1, the complete variable domain is SAVISQKPSRDICQRGTSLTIQCQVDSQVTMMFWYRQQPGQSLTLIATANQGSEATYESGFVIDKFPISRPNLTFSTLTVSNMSPEDSSIYLCSGGGWTNTEAFFGQGTRLTVV.

The chain's CDR3 is CASSFQEANTQYF. The CDR3 DNA is TGTGCCAGCAGCTTTCAGGAGGCTAATACGCAGTATTTT. The chain carries TRBV11-3 and TRBJ2-3; D may be TRBD2 (5 bases). The CDR3 runs 13 residues. Germline loops: CDR1 SGHNT, CDR2 YENEEA. With 3 bases removed from V and 7 bases from J, the gap between germline ends came to 11 bases.

As to this clonotype: One base away lies a much larger clone, so this may be a sequencing read error. The J gene is TRBJ1-5, the V gene TRBV12-3 or TRBV12-4; a weak D match, TRBD1 (5 bases). The CDR3 has 14 amino acids. The CDR3 DNA sequence: TGTGCCAACAGTTTACCCTCGCCGGGGACGCCCCAGCATTTT. Protein product: CANSLPSPGTPQHF.

This clonotype has a handful of counts. The J gene is TRBJ2-3, the V gene TRBV25-1; either TRBD1 or TRBD2 may supply D (5 bases each). The V and J ends lost 4 bases and 0 bases respectively, with 11 bases between them. Per germline, CDR1 MGHDK and CDR2 SYGVNS. The CDR3 totals 15 residues. The CDR3 bases are TGTGCCAGCAGTGGGGACCGCAGTAGCACAGATACGCAGTATTTT. Translation: CASSGDRSSTDTQYF.

Turning to this clonotype: Germline and junction disagree at one end, which may indicate a read error. This chain joins TRBV6-5 and TRBJ1-6; D remains unclear. Per germline, CDR1 MNHEY and CDR2 SVGAGI. The CDR3 extends over 14 amino acids. The CDR3 bases are TGTGCCGGCAGTTACTCAGCGGGAGAGAAGGCCCTCCACTTT. It is translated as CAGSYSAGEKALHF.